These 20 T cell receptor beta chains were sequenced from one sample in a study of T cells in narcolepsy. Clones were sequenced by immunoSEQ multiplex PCR, and TCRdb holds only the in-frame ones, with some missing. Of 25,000 to 35,000 clones listed, roughly four fifths were seen once; the top ten hold 0.5% to 0.85%. Source material: memory (CD45RA-) CD4+ T cells from blood. The receptor set was obtained from a human donor in good health.

The V gene is TRBV28, the J gene TRBJ1-2; 8 nucleotides match TRBD1. The V segment lost 6 bases and the J segment 7 bases; nucleotides outside the gene matches: 10. The CDR3 length is 14 residues. Germline V gives CDR1 MDHEN, CDR2 SYDVKM. The CDR3 coding sequence is TGTGCCAGCAGCCCCGCAGGGGGCTCCAGTGGCTACACCTTC. This codes for CASSPAGGSSGYTF.

Worth noting for this clone: The identical CDR3 is also encoded by other nucleotide sequences in the sample. The V call is TRBV5-1, the J call TRBJ2-5, with no clear D. The V gene lost 3 bases and the J gene lost 0 bases, with 12 bases spanning the gap. Germline assignment: CDR1 SGHRS and CDR2 YFSETQ. The CDR3 covers 15 residues. The DNA of the CDR3 is TGCGCCAGCAGCTCCGTGCCTGACAACCAAGAGACCCAGTACTTC. Residues: CASSSVPDNQETQYF.

This clone has just a few counts. The chain couples TRBV19 to TRBJ1-4, with no clear D. The CDR3 has 15 residues. Germline CDR1 LNHDA, CDR2 SQIVND (reference sequence). V was pared by 5 bases and J by 8 bases, with 18 bases between. The CDR3 spells CASSSKYDSQEKLFF. CDR3 nucleotide sequence: TGTGCCAGTAGTTCCAAGTACGATAGCCAGGAAAAACTGTTTTTT.

The gene calls are TRBV7-2 and TRBJ2-3, with D unclear. This CDR3 is built from 16 residues. Germline CDR1 is SGHTA and CDR2 is FQGNSA. Trimming shortened V by 1 base and J by 2 bases, and 13 bases separated the two germline ends. CDR3 loop: CASSLVARINTDTQYF. CDR3 bases: TGTGCCAGCAGCTTAGTAGCCCGAATTAACACAGATACGCAGTATTTT.

The genes are TRBV28 and TRBJ2-1; 8 bases fit TRBD1. Germline loops: CDR1 MDHEN, CDR2 SYDVKM. The CDR3 covers 14 residues. The trim removed 7 bases at V and 7 bases at J, leaving 9 bases unmatched. DNA for the CDR3: TGTGCCAGCATAATCTCAGGGGGCTCGAATGAGCAGTTCTTC. The encoded protein is CASIISGGSNEQFF.

This clone was seen just once. CDR3 amino acids: CASSHQLSGGSYEQYF. CDR3 sequence (DNA): TGTGCCAGCAGCCACCAATTAAGCGGGGGCTCCTACGAGCAGTACTTC. The chain carries TRBV4-2 and TRBJ2-7; 8 bases align to TRBD2. Germline assignment: CDR1 LGHNA and CDR2 YNFKEQ. V shed 3 bases, J shed 0 bases, and the junction held 7 bases outside the gene matches. The CDR3 is 16 residues long.

The sample holds one count of this clone. This rearrangement joins TRBV7-2 to TRBJ2-2, with D hard to call. V gave up 2 bases and J gave up 0 bases, with 4 bases separating them. Germline V CDR1 and CDR2: SGHTA, FQGNSA. The CDR3 totals 14 residues. The CDR3 spells CASSLLANTGELFF. The CDR3 DNA follows: TGTGCCAGCAGCTTACTGGCGAACACCGGGGAGCTGTTTTTT.

This chain links TRBV30 with TRBJ2-5; D not resolved. There are 13 residues in the CDR3. Trimming took 2 bases from V and 1 from J, leaving 8 bases between them. CDR1 and CDR2 from the germline V gene are GTSNPN and SVGIG (reference sequence). The CDR3 DNA sequence: TGTGCCTGGAGTCAACGGATCCAAGAGACCCAGTACTTC. Translated, it gives CAWSQRIQETQYF. The variable domain in full, with the rest retrieved from reference TRBV30 and TRBJ2-5, is SQTIHQWPATLVQPVGSPLSLECTVEGTSNPNLYWYRQAAGRGLQLLFYSVGIGQISSEVPQNLSASRPQDRQFILSSKKLLLSDSGFYLCAWSQRIQETQYFGPGTRLLVL.

The rearrangement uses TRBV4-3 and TRBJ1-1, with unresolved D. V shed 0 bases and J shed 2 bases, with 10 bases lying between them. Per germline, CDR1 LGHNA and CDR2 YSLEER. CDR3 length equals 15 residues. CDR3 bases: TGCGCCAGCAGCCAAGAAAACCAAAGAAACACTGAAGCTTTCTTT. It translates to CASSQENQRNTEAFF.

This clone was found once. This chain links TRBV2 with TRBJ1-1, with 8 nucleotides matching TRBD1. The germline CDR1 and CDR2 sequences are SNHLY and FYNNEI. This CDR3 spans 15 amino acids. V lost 6 bases, J lost 4 bases, and 10 bases stayed unmatched. In DNA, the CDR3 is TGTGCCAGCAGCCCACAGGGGGGAGGCAGCACTGAAGCTTTCTTT. Translation gives CASSPQGGGSTEAFF.

The gene calls are TRBV12-5 and TRBJ2-1; D is perhaps TRBD1 (5 bases). Germline CDR1 LGHNT, CDR2 FRNRAP. V was clipped by 7 bases and J by 10 bases, with 14 bases between them. The CDR3 has 12 residues. The CDR3 here is CASVSGHAEQFF. DNA for the CDR3: TGTGCTAGTGTTTCTGGACATGCCGAGCAGTTCTTC. Full variable domain (rest looked up from reference TRBV12-5 and TRBJ2-1): DARVTQTPRHKVTEMGQEVTMRCQPILGHNTVFWYRQTMMQGLELLAYFRNRAPLDDSGMPKDRFSAEMPDATLATLKIQPSEPRDSAVYFCASVSGHAEQFFGPGTRLTVL.

The chain carries TRBV18 and TRBJ1-4, with a possible D match to TRBD1 (5 bases). The CDR3 has 14 residues. V lost 4 bases, J lost 8 bases, and 14 bases lay in between. Germline V CDR1 and CDR2: KGHSH, LQKENI. Here the CDR3 reads CASSRGDFNEKLFF. CDR3 bases: TGTGCCAGCTCACGGGGGGATTTCAACGAAAAACTGTTTTTT.

V usage is TRBV7-2 and J usage is TRBJ1-3, with D hard to call. CDR1 is SGHTA, CDR2 FQGNSA, per germline. The CDR3 totals 15 residues. V lost 3 bases, J lost 7 bases, and 16 bases lay in between. CDR3 sequence reads: CASSLSPGIGNTIYF. CDR3 DNA sequence: TGTGCCAGCAGCTTGAGTCCGGGGATAGGGAACACCATATATTTT.

The J gene is TRBJ1-1, the V gene TRBV5-1, with D unclear. V dropped 3 bases and J dropped 0 bases, with 9 bases sitting between them. Germline V gene sequence: CDR1 SGHRS, CDR2 YFSETQ. CDR3 length: 14 residues. The CDR3, as DNA: TGCGCCAGCAGCTCTGGGGTCCTGAACACTGAAGCTTTCTTT. This codes for CASSSGVLNTEAFF.

This clone was counted between two and nine times. The rearrangement joins TRBV15 to TRBJ2-2; the D is unclear. Germline lookup yields CDR1 LNHNV and CDR2 YYDKDF (reference sequence). V was cut by 4 bases and J by 1 base, with 7 bases left in between. The CDR3 is made up of 14 amino acids. The CDR3 DNA follows: TGTGCCACCAGCAAGGGTGTGAACACCGGGGAGCTGTTTTTT. This translates into CATSKGVNTGELFF. The whole variable domain, remainder taken from reference TRBV15 and TRBJ2-2, is DAMVIQNPRYQVTQFGKPVTLSCSQTLNHNVMYWYQQKSSQAPKLLFHYYDKDFNNEADTPDNFQSRRPNTSFCFLDIRSPGLGDTAMYLCATSKGVNTGELFFGEGSRLTVL.

The chain is built from TRBV4-2 and TRBJ2-5; D unresolved. This CDR3 contains 13 residues. The germline V gene encodes CDR1 LGHNA and CDR2 YNFKEQ. The germline V and J ends were trimmed by 0 bases and 5 bases, with 7 bases remaining between them. CDR3 bases: TGTGCCAGCAGCCAAGAAGTAGGGGAGACCCAGTACTTC. Translated, it gives CASSQEVGETQYF.

The chain employs TRBV30 and TRBJ1-6, with D perhaps matching TRBD1 (6 bases). CDR1 and CDR2 from the germline V gene are GTSNPN and SVGIG (reference sequence). Trimming pared 3 bases from V and 6 bases from J, leaving 21 bases between. The CDR3 sequence is 17 residues long. CDR3 region: CAWRGPQGSIGNSPLHF. The DNA of the CDR3 is TGTGCCTGGAGGGGACCACAGGGAAGCATTGGTAATTCACCCCTCCACTTT.

V usage is TRBV6-1 and J usage is TRBJ1-1; D unresolved. The CDR3 totals 14 residues. V gave up 2 bases and J gave up 4 bases, with 11 bases separating them. Germline assignment: CDR1 MNHNS and CDR2 SASEGT. The CDR3 nucleotides are TGTGCCAGCAGTGAAAATCTAGGCGGCACTGAAGCTTTCTTT. Amino acid sequence: CASSENLGGTEAFF.

Here the CDR3 DNA reads TGTGCCAGCTCACGGACAGGGGAACGACAGCCCCAGCATTTT. It codes for CASSRTGERQPQHF. The chain employs TRBV18 and TRBJ1-5, with 9 positions matching TRBD1. With 4 bases clipped from V and 7 bases from J, the junction kept 5 bases outside the gene matches. The CDR3 loop spans 14 amino acids. From germline, CDR1 is KGHSH and CDR2 LQKENI.

This chain connects TRBV7-9 to TRBJ2-5, with D perhaps TRBD1 or TRBD2 (7 bases each). In germline, CDR1 is SEHNR, CDR2 FQNEAQ (reference sequence). CDR3 length equals 15 residues. The V end was cut by 2 bases, the J end by 3 bases, with 13 bases between. CDR3: CASSLSSGTEETQYF. The CDR3 DNA reads TGTGCCAGCAGCTTAAGCAGCGGGACAGAAGAGACCCAGTACTTC.